The next 24 T cell receptor beta chains were all read from a single sample in a study of OX40 agonist ivuxolimab in advanced cancers. Profiled with immunoSEQ multiplex PCR; TCRdb holds only in-frame clones, not every one. Of about 86,000 clones in the sample, about 89% were seen once. The specimen comprised CD4+ or CD8+ T cells sorted from blood, sampled in a trial of the OX40 agonist ivuxolimab. The receptors here all came from an adult with an advanced solid tumor such as melanoma, head and neck, liver or kidney cancer.

This CDR3 reads CASSQTDPVQETQYF. CDR3 in DNA: TGCGCCAGCAGCCAGACAGACCCCGTCCAAGAGACCCAGTACTTC. The chain employs TRBV5-1 and TRBJ2-5, with D perhaps TRBD1 (5 bases). V lost 4 bases and J lost 1, with 14 bases in between. CDR1 SGHRS and CDR2 YFSETQ come from the germline V gene. The CDR3 length is 15 residues. The variable domain in full, with the rest retrieved from reference TRBV5-1 and TRBJ2-5, is KAGVTQTPRYLIKTRGQQVTLSCSPISGHRSVSWYQQTPGQGLQFLFEYFSETQRNKGNFPGRFSGRQFSNSRSEMNVSTLELGDSALYLCASSQTDPVQETQYFGPGTRLLVL.

The rearrangement uses TRBV5-1 and TRBJ1-2; 7 bases line up with TRBD1. Germline-derived CDR1 and CDR2 are SGHRS and YFSETQ. This CDR3 region has 13 residues. J lost 8 bases, V lost 6 bases, and 10 bases had no gene match. This CDR3 reads CASTEDRAGGYTF. For the CDR3, the DNA is TGCGCCAGCACGGAAGACAGGGCGGGCGGCTACACCTTC.

This sequence joins TRBV30 and TRBJ1-5, with D perhaps TRBD1 (6 bases). Deletions cut 1 base from V and 6 bases from J, with 10 bases between. Germline CDR1 is GTSNPN and CDR2 is SVGIG (reference sequence). This CDR3 comprises 13 residues. The CDR3 here is CAWSGGGGQPQHF. Written as DNA, the CDR3 is TGTGCCTGGAGTGGGGGGGGCGGTCAGCCCCAGCATTTT.

The V gene is TRBV6-1, the J gene TRBJ1-2, with D possibly matching TRBD1 (5 bases). The CDR3 sequence is 13 residues long. Germline CDR1 reads MNHNS; CDR2 reads SASEGT. Trimming removed 7 bases at V and 4 bases at J, with 13 bases between. The CDR3 DNA reads as TGTGCCAGCACCCAGACGGGGGGCTATGGCTACACCTTC. Translation: CASTQTGGYGYTF.

V usage is TRBV11-2 and J usage is TRBJ1-2, with 8 bases aligning to TRBD1. Germline V gene sequence: CDR1 SGHAT, CDR2 FQNNGV. Unmatched junction bases numbered 8, after V lost 5 bases and J lost 3 bases. The CDR3 is 15 amino acids. CDR3 sequence (DNA): TGTGCCAGCAGCCTGGGGACAGGCGGCGACTATGGCTACACCTTC. Its translation: CASSLGTGGDYGYTF.

The V call is TRBV7-8, the J call TRBJ2-7, with D possibly being TRBD2 (7 bases). CDR3 length: 15 amino acids. Germline V CDR1 and CDR2: SGHVS, FQNEAQ. Trimming pared 0 bases from V and 2 bases from J, leaving 11 bases between. The CDR3 reads CASSLAFGGPYEQYF. In DNA, the CDR3 is TGTGCCAGCAGCTTAGCGTTCGGGGGGCCCTACGAGCAGTACTTC.

This chain links TRBV5-6 with TRBJ2-3; 9 nucleotides line up with TRBD1. Germline trimming cut 5 bases from V and 5 bases from J; bases unmatched to any gene: 18. CDR1 and CDR2 (germline): SGHDT, YYEEEE. This CDR3 comprises 18 residues. CDR3 amino acids: CASRPRSRVGQGRDTQYF. CDR3 bases: TGTGCCAGCAGGCCGAGATCCAGGGTGGGACAGGGCCGAGATACGCAGTATTTT. Full variable domain (remainder filled in from reference TRBV5-6 and TRBJ2-3): DAGVTQSPTHLIKTRGQQVTLRCSPKSGHDTVSWYQQALGQGPQFIFQYYEEEERQRGNFPDRFSGHQFPNYSSELNVNALLLGDSALYLCASRPRSRVGQGRDTQYFGPGTRLTVL.

The genes are TRBV30 and TRBJ1-2, with TRBD1 matching over 11 bases. The CDR3 is 16 residues long. Germline V lookup: CDR1 GTSNPN, CDR2 SVGIG (reference sequence). After removal of 1 base from V and 4 bases from J, the junction contained 8 bases not matched to a gene. In nucleotides, the CDR3 is TGTGCCTGGAGTGCGTGGGGGACAGGGGGGACCTATGGCTACACCTTC. Translation gives CAWSAWGTGGTYGYTF.

The genes are TRBV12-1 and TRBJ1-1. TRBV12-1 is described as a pseudogene. The CDR3 contains 13 residues. CDR3 DNA sequence: TGTGCCAGCAGCTTTGTAGGAGAGGCTGAAGCTTTCTTT. Translation: CASSFVGEAEAFF.

The chain has TRBV6-5 and TRBJ2-1, with TRBD2 identical over 10 bases. Germline values: CDR1 MNHEY, CDR2 SVGAGI. The V gene end was trimmed by 4 bases and the J gene end by 4 bases; junction bases not matched to a gene: 4. This CDR3 has 15 amino acids. CDR3 DNA: TGTGCCAGCAGTTTGTCTAGCGGGGGTTACAATGAGCAGTTCTTC. Translating gives CASSLSSGGYNEQFF.

This clone was seen just once. This chain connects TRBV7-8 to TRBJ1-5; D call uncertain. The CDR3 is made up of 14 amino acids. Trimming took 5 bases from V and 3 from J, leaving 11 bases between them. Germline V lookup: CDR1 SGHVS, CDR2 FQNEAQ. Written as DNA, the CDR3 is TGTGCCAGCAGCAAAGGACTGCCCAATCAGCCCCAGCATTTT. Translation: CASSKGLPNQPQHF.

V is TRBV19 and J is TRBJ1-5; 9 bases align to TRBD1. The CDR3 totals 16 residues. J gave up 1 base and V 5 bases, and 6 bases lay outside the gene matches. Germline CDR1 reads LNHDA; CDR2 reads SQIVND (reference sequence). CDR3 amino acids: CASSAGTGRSNQPQHF. CDR3 sequence (DNA): TGTGCCAGTAGTGCCGGGACAGGGAGAAGCAATCAGCCCCAGCATTTT.

V usage is TRBV7-9 and J usage is TRBJ2-3; 9 bases agree with TRBD2. Germline-derived CDR1 and CDR2 are SEHNR and FQNEAQ (reference sequence). With V trimmed by 5 bases and J by 1 base, 1 base remained unmatched. The CDR3 has 14 amino acids. The CDR3 DNA is TGTGCCAGCAGCCGACTAGCGGGCACAGATACGCAGTATTTT. Residues: CASSRLAGTDTQYF.

Here the CDR3 DNA reads TGTGCCAGCAGCTTATATCGCGGGAGGGACCCAGATACGCAGTATTTT. The encoded protein is CASSLYRGRDPDTQYF. The genes are TRBV7-8 and TRBJ2-3; 9 bases are a match to TRBD2. The CDR3 is 16 residues long. Germline CDR1 and CDR2: SGHVS and FQNEAQ. V was pared by 2 bases and J by 4 bases, with 7 bases of the junction left unmatched. The variable domain in full, completed from reference TRBV7-8 and TRBJ2-3, reads GAGVSQSPRYKVAKRGQDVALRCDPISGHVSLFWYQQALGQGPEFLTYFQNEAQLDKSGLPSDRFFAERPEGSVSTLKIQRTQQEDSAVYLCASSLYRGRDPDTQYFGPGTRLTVL.

The V call is TRBV4-1, the J call TRBJ1-5; 9 bases map to TRBD1. Germline CDR1 reads MGHRA; CDR2 reads YSYEKL. The CDR3 sequence is 17 residues long. V was clipped by 0 bases and J by 7 bases; unmatched bases: 10. The CDR3 nucleotides are TGCGCCAGCAGCCAAGATGTGGGACAGGGTTTTGGGCAGCCCCAGCATTTT. This gives the protein CASSQDVGQGFGQPQHF.

This chain joins TRBV11-3 and TRBJ2-7; TRBD2 agrees at 7 bases. The J segment lost 3 bases and the V segment lost 4 bases, leaving 3 bases of the junction unmatched. Germline CDR1 and CDR2: SGHNT and YENEEA. CDR3 length equals 13 residues. The CDR3 sequence: CASSSGLVYEQYF. CDR3 nucleotide sequence: TGTGCCAGCAGCTCCGGACTAGTCTACGAGCAGTACTTC.

The CDR3, as DNA: TGCAGCGTTGAAGGGTCCACCGGGGAGCTGTTTTTT. Translation: CSVEGSTGELFF. The chain carries TRBV29-1 and TRBJ2-2; D not resolved. CDR1 and CDR2 (germline): SQVTM, ANQGSEA. The CDR3 length is 12 residues. Trimming removed 1 base from V and 4 bases from J, with 4 bases in between.

The chain employs TRBV11-2 and TRBJ2-7; 7 bases line up with TRBD1. The CDR3 consists of 16 residues. Germline values: CDR1 SGHAT, CDR2 FQNNGV. V was pared by 1 base and J by 3 bases, with 9 bases of the junction left unmatched. The CDR3 is CASSLARQGPHYEQYF. The CDR3 DNA sequence: TGTGCCAGCAGCTTAGCCCGACAGGGTCCTCACTACGAGCAGTACTTC. Full variable domain (rest looked up from reference TRBV11-2 and TRBJ2-7): EAGVAQSPRYKIIEKRQSVAFWCNPISGHATLYWYQQILGQGPKLLIQFQNNGVVDDSQLPKDRFSAERLKGVDSTLKIQPAKLEDSAVYLCASSLARQGPHYEQYFGPGTRLTVT.

The count of this clone is one. This chain connects TRBV12-2 to TRBJ2-5; no DNA check was done on the table's D call, TRBD2. TRBV12-2 is a pseudogene segment. This CDR3 has 17 amino acids. This CDR3 is CASRLVGLAGAIETQYF. The CDR3 nucleotides are TGTGCAAGTCGCTTAGTAGGGCTAGCGGGAGCTATAGAGACCCAGTACTTC.

The rearrangement links TRBV21-1 to TRBJ2-3; the D call of TRBD2 is as the table states it, not checked on the DNA. TRBV21-1 is reported as a pseudogene. CDR3 size: 15 residues. The CDR3 loop is CASREAGRSTDTQYF. The CDR3 DNA reads as TGTGCCAGCAGAGAAGCGGGCCGGAGCACAGATACGCAGTATTTT.

V is TRBV4-2 and J is TRBJ2-2; D uncertain. The CDR3 is 17 residues long. The germline V and J ends were trimmed by 0 bases and 4 bases, with 15 bases remaining between them. Germline CDR1 is LGHNA and CDR2 is YNFKEQ. CDR3 in amino acids: CASSQDRSWLPTGELFF. In DNA, the CDR3 is TGTGCCAGCAGCCAAGATCGCTCTTGGCTTCCCACCGGGGAGCTGTTTTTT.

Only one count was recorded for this clone. The chain couples TRBV30 to TRBJ1-1; no clear D gene. The CDR3 is made up of 11 amino acids. Germline values: CDR1 GTSNPN, CDR2 SVGIG (reference sequence). The ends were cut back, 3 bases at V and 5 bases at J, with 7 bases in the middle. The DNA for the CDR3 is TGTGCCTGGAGCGCCTGGACTGAAGCTTTCTTT. Its protein product is CAWSAWTEAFF.

V usage is TRBV10-3 and J usage is TRBJ2-7; D unclear. Germline loops: CDR1 ENHRY, CDR2 SYGVKD. This CDR3 region has 13 residues. With 3 bases removed from V and 2 bases from J, the gap between germline ends came to 8 bases. The CDR3, as DNA: TGTGCCATCAGTGACAGTGGGGCCTACGAGCAGTACTTC. Amino acid sequence: CAISDSGAYEQYF.

V gene TRBV18 combines with J gene TRBJ2-1; D is uncertain. Germline V gene lookup returns CDR1 KGHSH and CDR2 LQKENI. The CDR3 totals 15 residues. The ends were cut back, 8 bases at V and 1 base at J, with 15 bases in the middle. CDR3 in amino acids: CASLRNSDSYNEQFF. The CDR3 DNA follows: TGTGCCAGCCTAAGGAATTCGGATTCCTACAATGAGCAGTTCTTC.